These T cell receptor beta chains were read from a single sample in a study of cytomegalovirus exposure and HLA in healthy donors. Data came from immunoSEQ multiplex PCR; TCRdb stores just in-frame clones and leaves some out. The sample has around 210,000 clones, 65% to 80% seen once; the top ten hold roughly 1.6%. Sequenced material: PBMCs. The source is a man in his fifties or sixties in good health and CMV-seronegative. Both conserved end residues are part of each CDR3. The D gene is left open where the match is weak. Clone size, where shown, is once, few, many, or a class for clones that have expanded.

v_call	j_call	d_call	clone_size	cdr3_aa	cdr3_nt
TRBV11-2	TRBJ2-7	TRBD2	-	CASSLGLAGLFYEQYF	TGTGCCAGCAGCCTGGGACTAGCGGGGTTATTCTACGAGCAGTACTTC
TRBV6-5	TRBJ1-5	TRBD1	-	CASSATTGVDQPQHF	TGTGCCAGCAGTGCCACGACAGGGGTGGATCAGCCCCAGCATTTT
TRBV5-1	TRBJ2-5	TRBD1	-	CASSYGTGGKETQYF	TGCGCCAGCAGCTACGGGACAGGGGGAAAAGAGACCCAGTACTTC
TRBV18	TRBJ2-3	TRBD1	-	CASSAISGTGVGDTQYF	TGTGCCAGCTCCGCCATTTCCGGGACAGGAGTCGGAGATACGCAGTATTTT
TRBV7-9	TRBJ2-7	-	-	CASSFPVPPYEQYF	TGTGCCAGCAGCTTTCCAGTTCCACCCTACGAGCAGTACTTC
TRBV6-1	TRBJ1-1	-	-	CASNIGLMNTEAFF	TGTGCCAGCAACATCGGACTCATGAACACTGAAGCTTTCTTT
TRBV5-5	TRBJ1-1	-	once	CASSLDSPLEITEAFF	TGTGCCAGCAGCTTGGATAGCCCCCTTGAGATCACTGAAGCTTTCTTT
TRBV6-6	TRBJ2-5	TRBD1	-	CASCGAGGIQETQYF	TGTGCCAGCTGCGGAGCAGGGGGCATTCAAGAGACCCAGTACTTC
TRBV4-1	TRBJ2-7	TRBD1	-	CASSQVPRTGGYEQYF	TGCGCCAGCAGCCAAGTCCCCCGGACAGGGGGCTACGAGCAGTACTTC
TRBV7-3	TRBJ2-7	TRBD1	-	CASSLRQGSEQYF	TGTGCCAGTAGTCTTAGACAGGGTTCTGAGCAGTACTTC
TRBV28	TRBJ1-2	-	-	CASSLSGGDGYTF	TGTGCCAGCAGTTTGAGTGGGGGCGACGGCTACACCTTC
TRBV29-1	TRBJ2-2	TRBD2	-	CSVVGLPTGELFF	TGCAGCGTTGTGGGACTACCCACCGGGGAGCTGTTTTTT
TRBV4-1	TRBJ1-1	-	-	CASSYRGDGGTEAFF	TGCGCCAGCAGCTATCGGGGAGATGGCGGCACTGAAGCTTTCTTT
TRBV28	TRBJ1-5	TRBD1	few	CASSQDRAEQPQHF	TGTGCCAGCAGTCAAGACAGGGCTGAACAGCCCCAGCATTTT
TRBV9	TRBJ2-2	-	-	CASSVVGTPTRFGELFF	TGTGCCAGCAGCGTAGTTGGGACACCAACCCGGTTCGGGGAGCTGTTTTTT
TRBV28	TRBJ2-1	-	-	CASTNGFASYNEQFF	TGTGCCAGCACGAATGGCTTCGCCTCTTACAATGAGCAGTTCTTC
TRBV5-5	TRBJ1-5	TRBD1	-	CASSLTGGRQPQHF	TGTGCCAGCAGCTTGACAGGGGGCCGTCAGCCCCAGCATTTT
TRBV9	TRBJ2-3	TRBD2	-	CASSGVAGKADTQYF	TGTGCCAGCTCCGGGGTAGCGGGAAAGGCAGATACGCAGTATTTT
TRBV19	TRBJ2-6	TRBD2	-	CASSVFGVGRRANVLTF	TGTGCCAGTAGTGTTTTCGGAGTCGGGAGGAGGGCCAACGTCCTGACTTTC
TRBV6-6	TRBJ2-7	TRBD1	-	CASSYTMDRAHEQYF	TGTGCCAGCAGTTACACCATGGACAGGGCCCACGAGCAGTACTTC
TRBV27	TRBJ1-2	-	-	CASSITYRDDSYGYTF	TGTGCCAGCAGCATAACTTACAGGGACGATAGCTATGGCTACACCTTC
TRBV28	TRBJ1-2	TRBD1	-	CASSTLGTGTGGWGYTF	TGTGCCAGCAGTACCCTTGGGACCGGGACAGGGGGTTGGGGCTACACCTTC
TRBV7-3	TRBJ2-1	-	-	CASSQGDYNEQFF	TGTGCCAGCAGCCAAGGAGATTACAATGAGCAGTTCTTC
TRBV7-3	TRBJ2-3	-	-	CASSPKLGLTDTQYF	TGTGCCAGCAGCCCTAAATTGGGCTTAACAGATACGCAGTATTTT
TRBV28	TRBJ1-4	TRBD1	-	CASSLRQGRVFF	TGTGCCAGCAGTTTACGACAGGGACGGGTGTTTTTT
TRBV29-1	TRBJ2-7	TRBD1	-	CSVTGQEPYEQYF	TGCAGCGTAACGGGACAGGAGCCCTACGAGCAGTACTTC
TRBV11-2	TRBJ2-1	-	-	CASSRGSYNEQFF	TGTGCCAGCAGCCGCGGATCCTACAATGAGCAGTTCTTC
TRBV6-1	TRBJ1-2	-	-	CASSPDRLYGYTF	TGTGCCAGCAGCCCGGACAGACTATATGGCTACACCTTC
TRBV4-2	TRBJ2-3	-	-	CASSQLPSTDTQYF	TGTGCCAGCAGCCAACTTCCTAGCACAGATACGCAGTATTTT
TRBV27	TRBJ1-4	-	once	CASRRGTTNEKLFF	TGTGCCAGCAGAAGGGGGACAACTAATGAAAAACTGTTTTTT
TRBV13	TRBJ2-1	TRBD2	-	CASSLGRSSYNEQFF	TGTGCCAGCAGCCTCGGGAGGAGCTCCTACAATGAGCAGTTCTTC
TRBV28	TRBJ2-7	-	-	CASSQSRLKYYEQYF	TGTGCCAGCAGCCAAAGCAGGCTAAAATACTACGAGCAGTACTTC
TRBV28	TRBJ2-1	TRBD1	-	CASSTGGGYEQFF	TGTGCCAGCAGTACAGGGGGAGGCTATGAGCAGTTCTTC
TRBV6-5	TRBJ1-5	-	-	CASSVEGLSNQPQHF	TGTGCCAGCAGTGTAGAGGGTTTGAGCAATCAGCCCCAGCATTTT
TRBV6-5	TRBJ1-2	TRBD1	-	CASSYRRDRVYGYTF	TGTGCCAGCAGTTATCGGAGGGACAGGGTCTATGGCTACACCTTC
TRBV5-5	TRBJ2-2	TRBD2	once	CASSPRGGDTGELFF	TGTGCCAGCAGCCCTCGGGGAGGGGACACCGGGGAGCTGTTTTTT
TRBV2	TRBJ2-1	TRBD2	-	CASSERVGTSGHNEQFF	TGTGCCAGCAGTGAACGGGTGGGGACTAGCGGGCACAATGAGCAGTTCTTC